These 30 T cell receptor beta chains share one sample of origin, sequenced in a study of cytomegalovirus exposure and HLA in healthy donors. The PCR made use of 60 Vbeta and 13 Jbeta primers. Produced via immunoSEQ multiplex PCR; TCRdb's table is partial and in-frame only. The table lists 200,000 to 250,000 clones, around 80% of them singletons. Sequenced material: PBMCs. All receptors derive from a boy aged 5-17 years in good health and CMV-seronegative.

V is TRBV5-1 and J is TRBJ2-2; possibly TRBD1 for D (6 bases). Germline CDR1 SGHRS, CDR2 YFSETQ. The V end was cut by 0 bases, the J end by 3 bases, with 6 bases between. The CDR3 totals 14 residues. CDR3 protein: CASSLEGDTGELFF. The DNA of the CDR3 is TGCGCCAGCAGCTTGGAGGGGGACACCGGGGAGCTGTTTTTT. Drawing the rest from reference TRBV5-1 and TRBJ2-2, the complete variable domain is KAGVTQTPRYLIKTRGQQVTLSCSPISGHRSVSWYQQTPGQGLQFLFEYFSETQRNKGNFPGRFSGRQFSNSRSEMNVSTLELGDSALYLCASSLEGDTGELFFGEGSRLTVL.

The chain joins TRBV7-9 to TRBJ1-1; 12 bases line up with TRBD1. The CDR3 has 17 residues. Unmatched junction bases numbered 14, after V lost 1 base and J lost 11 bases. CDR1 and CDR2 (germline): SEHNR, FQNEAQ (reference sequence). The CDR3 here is CASSLDHLGTGGRDAFF. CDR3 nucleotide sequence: TGTGCCAGCAGCTTAGACCACCTCGGGACAGGGGGCAGGGATGCTTTCTTT.

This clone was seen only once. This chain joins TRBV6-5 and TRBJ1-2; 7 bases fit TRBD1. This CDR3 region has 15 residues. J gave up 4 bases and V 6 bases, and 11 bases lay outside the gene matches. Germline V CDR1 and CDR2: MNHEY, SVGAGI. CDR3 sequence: CASRRARQGGYGYTF. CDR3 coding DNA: TGTGCCAGCAGACGGGCTCGGCAGGGGGGCTATGGCTACACCTTC.

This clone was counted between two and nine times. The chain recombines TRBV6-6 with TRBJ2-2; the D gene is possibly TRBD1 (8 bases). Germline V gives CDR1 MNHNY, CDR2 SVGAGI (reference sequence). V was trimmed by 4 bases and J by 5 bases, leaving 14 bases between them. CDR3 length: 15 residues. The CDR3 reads CASSSDREGTGELFF. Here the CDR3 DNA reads TGTGCCAGCAGTTCGGACAGGGAGGGGACCGGGGAGCTGTTTTTT.

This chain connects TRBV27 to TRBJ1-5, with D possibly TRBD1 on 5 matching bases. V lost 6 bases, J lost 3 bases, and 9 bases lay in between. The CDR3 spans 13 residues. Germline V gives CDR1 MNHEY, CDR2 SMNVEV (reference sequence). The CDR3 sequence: CASRATVNQPQHF. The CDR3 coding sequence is TGTGCCAGCAGGGCGACAGTCAATCAGCCCCAGCATTTT.

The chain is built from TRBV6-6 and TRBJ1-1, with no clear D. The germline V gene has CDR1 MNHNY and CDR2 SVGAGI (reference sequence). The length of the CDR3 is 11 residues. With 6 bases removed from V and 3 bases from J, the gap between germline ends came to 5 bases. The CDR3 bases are TGTGCCAGCAGCCGCGACACTGAAGCTTTCTTT. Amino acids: CASSRDTEAFF.

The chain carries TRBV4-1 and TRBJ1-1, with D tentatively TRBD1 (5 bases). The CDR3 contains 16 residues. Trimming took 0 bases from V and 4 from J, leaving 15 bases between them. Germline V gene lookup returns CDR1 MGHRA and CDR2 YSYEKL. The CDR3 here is CASSQDQGRIVTEAFF. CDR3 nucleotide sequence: TGCGCCAGCAGCCAAGATCAGGGTAGAATAGTCACTGAAGCTTTCTTT.

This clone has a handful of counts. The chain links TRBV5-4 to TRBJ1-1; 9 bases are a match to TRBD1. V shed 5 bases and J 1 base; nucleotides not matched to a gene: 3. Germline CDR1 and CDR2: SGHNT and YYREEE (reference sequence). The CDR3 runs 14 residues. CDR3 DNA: TGTGCCAGCAGGCAGACAGGGGGGAACACTGAAGCTTTCTTT. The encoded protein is CASRQTGGNTEAFF.

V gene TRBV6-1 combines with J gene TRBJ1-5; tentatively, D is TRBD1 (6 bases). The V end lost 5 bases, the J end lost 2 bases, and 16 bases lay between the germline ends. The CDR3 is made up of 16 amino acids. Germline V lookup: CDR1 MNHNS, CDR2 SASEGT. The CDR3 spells CASSKGGGRGNQPQHF. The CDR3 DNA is TGTGCCAGCAGTAAAGGGGGGGGGAGAGGCAATCAGCCCCAGCATTTT.

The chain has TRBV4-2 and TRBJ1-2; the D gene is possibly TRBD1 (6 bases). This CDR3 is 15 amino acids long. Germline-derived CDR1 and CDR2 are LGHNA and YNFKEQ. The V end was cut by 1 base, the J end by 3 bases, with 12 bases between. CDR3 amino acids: CASSQAQGRDYGYTF. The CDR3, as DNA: TGTGCCAGCAGCCAAGCACAGGGACGGGACTATGGCTACACCTTC.

The DNA of the CDR3 is TGTGCCAGCAGTGAGGGGACAGGATATTCACCCCTCCACTTT. Protein sequence: CASSEGTGYSPLHF. The gene calls are TRBV2 and TRBJ1-6; 8 nucleotides agree with TRBD1. V lost 3 bases to trimming and J lost 8 bases; unmatched junction nucleotides: 3. The CDR3 covers 14 residues. Germline V lookup: CDR1 SNHLY, CDR2 FYNNEI. Complete variable domain (other parts from reference TRBV2 and TRBJ1-6): EPEVTQTPSHQVTQMGQEVILRCVPISNHLYFYWYRQILGQKVEFLVSFYNNEISEKSEIFDDQFSVERPDGSNFTLKIRSTKLEDSAMYFCASSEGTGYSPLHFGNGTRLTVT.

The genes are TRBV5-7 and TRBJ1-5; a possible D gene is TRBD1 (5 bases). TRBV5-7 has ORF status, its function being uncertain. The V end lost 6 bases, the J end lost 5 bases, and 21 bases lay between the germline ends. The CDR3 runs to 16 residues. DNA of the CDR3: TGTGCCAGCACCCCCAAAGAAAGGGGAGGGGATCAGCCCCAGCATTTT. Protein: CASTPKERGGDQPQHF.

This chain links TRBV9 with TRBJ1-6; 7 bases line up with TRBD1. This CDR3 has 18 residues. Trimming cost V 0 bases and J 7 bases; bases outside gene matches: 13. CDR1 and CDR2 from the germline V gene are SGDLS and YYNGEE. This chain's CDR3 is CASSVATTGRSGNSPLHF. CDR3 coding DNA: TGTGCCAGCAGCGTAGCTACGACAGGGCGTAGTGGAAATTCACCCCTCCACTTT.

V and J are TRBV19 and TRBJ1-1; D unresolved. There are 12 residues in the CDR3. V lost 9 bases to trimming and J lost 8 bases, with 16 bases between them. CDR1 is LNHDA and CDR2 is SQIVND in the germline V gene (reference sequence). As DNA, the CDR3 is TGTGCCAGCTTACGGGAGTTTACGGAAGCTTTCTTT. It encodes CASLREFTEAFF.

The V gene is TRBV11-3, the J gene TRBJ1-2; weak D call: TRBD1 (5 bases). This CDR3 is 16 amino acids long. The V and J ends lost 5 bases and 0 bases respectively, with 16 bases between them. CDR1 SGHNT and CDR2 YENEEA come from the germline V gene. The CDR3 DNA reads TGTGCCAGCAGCGCGGGACCAACGACTACTAACTATGGCTACACCTTC. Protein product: CASSAGPTTTNYGYTF.

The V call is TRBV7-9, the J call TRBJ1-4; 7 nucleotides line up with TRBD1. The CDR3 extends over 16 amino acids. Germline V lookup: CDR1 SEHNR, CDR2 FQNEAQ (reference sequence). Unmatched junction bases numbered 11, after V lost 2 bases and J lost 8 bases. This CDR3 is CASSLRRGRGREKLFF. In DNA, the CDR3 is TGTGCCAGCAGCTTACGCCGCGGCAGGGGGAGGGAAAAACTGTTTTTT.

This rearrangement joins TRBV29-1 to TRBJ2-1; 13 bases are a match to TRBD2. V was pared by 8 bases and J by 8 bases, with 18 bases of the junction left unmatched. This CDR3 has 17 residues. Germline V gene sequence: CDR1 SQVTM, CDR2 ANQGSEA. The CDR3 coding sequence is TGCAGCACCCGATCGGGACTAGCGGGACCAATCAGCCATGAGCAGTTCTTC. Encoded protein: CSTRSGLAGPISHEQFF.

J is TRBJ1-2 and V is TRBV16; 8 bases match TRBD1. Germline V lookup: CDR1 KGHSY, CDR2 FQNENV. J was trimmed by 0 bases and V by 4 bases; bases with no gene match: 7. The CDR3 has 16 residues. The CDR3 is CASSPTGQAANYGYTF. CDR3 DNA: TGTGCCAGCAGCCCTACGGGACAGGCAGCTAACTATGGCTACACCTTC.

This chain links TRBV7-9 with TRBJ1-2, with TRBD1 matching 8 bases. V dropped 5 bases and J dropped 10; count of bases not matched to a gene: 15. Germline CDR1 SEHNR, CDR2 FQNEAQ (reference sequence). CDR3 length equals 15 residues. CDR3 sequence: CASSPGGAGGSVYTF. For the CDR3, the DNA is TGTGCCAGCAGCCCAGGGGGGGCAGGGGGCTCTGTCTACACCTTC.

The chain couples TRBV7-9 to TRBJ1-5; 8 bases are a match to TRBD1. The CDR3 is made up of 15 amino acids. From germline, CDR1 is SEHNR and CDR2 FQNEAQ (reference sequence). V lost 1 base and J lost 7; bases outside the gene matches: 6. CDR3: CASSLGTGSNQPQHF. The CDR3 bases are TGTGCCAGCAGCTTAGGGACAGGGTCGAACCAGCCCCAGCATTTT.

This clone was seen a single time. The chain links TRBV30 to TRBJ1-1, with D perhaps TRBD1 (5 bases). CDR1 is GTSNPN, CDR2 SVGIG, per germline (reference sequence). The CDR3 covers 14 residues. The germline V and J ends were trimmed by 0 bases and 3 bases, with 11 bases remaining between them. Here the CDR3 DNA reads TGTGCCTGGAGTGTATGGGGGGACCACACTGAAGCTTTCTTT. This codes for CAWSVWGDHTEAFF.

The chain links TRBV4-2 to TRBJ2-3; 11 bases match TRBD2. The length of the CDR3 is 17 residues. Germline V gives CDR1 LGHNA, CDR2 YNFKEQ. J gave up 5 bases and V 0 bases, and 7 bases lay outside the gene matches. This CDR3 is CASSQEGSGRGIDTQYF. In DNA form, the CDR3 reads TGTGCCAGCAGCCAAGAGGGTAGCGGGAGGGGGATAGATACGCAGTATTTT.

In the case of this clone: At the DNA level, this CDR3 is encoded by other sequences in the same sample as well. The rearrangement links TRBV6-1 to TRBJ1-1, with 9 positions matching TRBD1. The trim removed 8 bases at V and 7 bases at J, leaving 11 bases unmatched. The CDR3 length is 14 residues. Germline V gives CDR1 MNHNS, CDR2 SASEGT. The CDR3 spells CASGNGQGRGEAFF. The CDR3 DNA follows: TGTGCCAGCGGCAACGGACAGGGGAGGGGTGAAGCTTTCTTT.

CDR3 sequence (DNA): TGTGCCATCAGCGATGGGACAGGGAGATCTGGAAACACCATATATTTT. Translated, it gives CAISDGTGRSGNTIYF. The chain joins TRBV10-3 to TRBJ1-3; the match to TRBD1 covers 9 bases. This CDR3 contains 16 residues. The germline V gene encodes CDR1 ENHRY and CDR2 SYGVKD. V shed 6 bases, J shed 1 base, and the junction held 7 bases outside the gene matches.

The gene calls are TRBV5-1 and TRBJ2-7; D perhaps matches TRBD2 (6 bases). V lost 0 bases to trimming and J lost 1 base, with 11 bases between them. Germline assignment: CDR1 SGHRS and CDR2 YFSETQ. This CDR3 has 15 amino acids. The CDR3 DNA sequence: TGCGCCAGCAGCTTGGCGGCGGGGAGTTCCTACGAGCAGTACTTC. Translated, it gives CASSLAAGSSYEQYF.

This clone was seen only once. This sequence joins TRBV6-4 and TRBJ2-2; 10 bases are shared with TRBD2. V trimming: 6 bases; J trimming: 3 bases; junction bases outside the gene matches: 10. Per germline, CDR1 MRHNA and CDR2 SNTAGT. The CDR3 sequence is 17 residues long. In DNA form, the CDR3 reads TGTGCCAGCAGCCCTAATAGCGGGAGGCTGGACACCGGGGAGCTGTTTTTT. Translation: CASSPNSGRLDTGELFF.

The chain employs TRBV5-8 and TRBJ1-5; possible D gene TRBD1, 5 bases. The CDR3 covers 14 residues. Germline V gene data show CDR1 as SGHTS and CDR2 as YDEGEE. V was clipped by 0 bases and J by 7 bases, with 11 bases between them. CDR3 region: CASSLGTPRQPQHF. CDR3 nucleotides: TGTGCCAGCAGCTTGGGGACACCGCGCCAGCCCCAGCATTTT. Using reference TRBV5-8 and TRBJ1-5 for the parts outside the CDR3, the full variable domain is EAGVTQSPTHLIKTRGQQATLRCSPISGHTSVYWYQQALGLGLQFLLWYDEGEERNRGNFPPRFSGRQFPNYSSELNVNALELEDSALYLCASSLGTPRQPQHFGDGTRLSIL.

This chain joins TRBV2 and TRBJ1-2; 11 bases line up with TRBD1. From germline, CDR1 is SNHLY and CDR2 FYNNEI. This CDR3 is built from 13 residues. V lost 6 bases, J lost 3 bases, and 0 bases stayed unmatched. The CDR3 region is CASRGQGDYGYTF. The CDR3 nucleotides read TGTGCCAGCAGGGGACAGGGGGACTATGGCTACACCTTC.

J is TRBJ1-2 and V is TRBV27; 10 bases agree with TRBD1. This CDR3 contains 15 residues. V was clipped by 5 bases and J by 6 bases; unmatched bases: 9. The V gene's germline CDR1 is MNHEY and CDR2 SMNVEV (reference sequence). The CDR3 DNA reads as TGTGCCAGCAGTACCCAGCGACAGGGGGCCGATGGCTACACCTTC. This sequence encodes CASSTQRQGADGYTF.

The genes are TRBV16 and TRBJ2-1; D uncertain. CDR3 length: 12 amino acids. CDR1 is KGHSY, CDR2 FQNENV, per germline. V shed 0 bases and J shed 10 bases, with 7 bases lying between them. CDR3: CASSQSEQEQFF. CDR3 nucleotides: TGTGCCAGCAGCCAATCTGAACAGGAGCAGTTCTTC. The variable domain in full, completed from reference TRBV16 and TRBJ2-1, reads GEEVAQTPKHLVRGEGQKAKLYCAPIKGHSYVFWYQQVLKNEFKFLISFQNENVFDETGMPKERFSAKCLPNSPCSLEIQATKLEDSAVYFCASSQSEQEQFFGPGTRLTVL.